What follows are 23 T cell receptor beta chains derived from one specimen sequenced in a study of shared clonotypes between healthy human individuals. Naive CD8 populations comprised CD45RO-negative cells positively selected for CCR7, excluding terminally differentiated effector memory CD45RA+ cells. Here immunoSEQ multiplex PCR was the method, and the copy in TCRdb shows in-frame clones only, minus some. The sample includes about 2.1 million clones, just over 90% seen only once; the top ten take 1.5% to 2%. Material: naive CD8+ T cells from PBMCs. The origin of the receptors is a man aged 18-30 years in good health. Some clones in this sample may be carry-over from other donors' samples.

V usage is TRBV11-2 and J usage is TRBJ2-1; 7 bases match TRBD2. The V gene's germline CDR1 is SGHAT and CDR2 FQNNGV. V gave up 2 bases and J gave up 0 bases; unmatched junction bases: 4. CDR3 length: 16 residues. The CDR3 region has the DNA TGTGCCAGCAGCTTACTTGCGGGAGACTCCTACAATGAGCAGTTCTTC. Translation gives CASSLLAGDSYNEQFF.

The chain uses TRBV28 and TRBJ2-3; the D gene could be TRBD1 or TRBD2 (6 bases each). Between the trimmed V and J ends, which lost 2 bases and 0 bases, there was a span of 9 bases. Germline CDR1 MDHEN, CDR2 SYDVKM. The CDR3 extends over 15 amino acids. CDR3 nucleotides: TGTGCCAGCAGTTTACGGGGGCTGAGCACAGATACGCAGTATTTT. It specifies CASSLRGLSTDTQYF.

Concerning this clone: This sample includes further DNA sequences coding for the same CDR3. The gene calls are TRBV6-5 and TRBJ2-7; maybe TRBD1 (7 bases). This CDR3 has 14 residues. Per the germline V gene, CDR1 is MNHEY and CDR2 is SVGAGI. V lost 3 bases and J lost 3, with 12 bases in between. The CDR3 DNA reads as TGTGCCAGCAGTTATGGGCAGGGGGGCTACGAGCAGTACTTC. Its protein is CASSYGQGGYEQYF.

A single count supports this clone. This chain connects TRBV27 to TRBJ2-7, with 12 bases lining up with TRBD2. With 7 bases clipped from V and 2 bases from J, the junction kept 9 bases outside the gene matches. The CDR3 is made up of 16 amino acids. Looked up from germline, CDR1 is MNHEY and CDR2 is SMNVEV (reference sequence). DNA of the CDR3: TGTGCCAGCACCCCTGGCCTAGCGGGAGGGCCCTACGAGCAGTACTTC. This encodes CASTPGLAGGPYEQYF.

This chain links TRBV6-6 with TRBJ2-7, with TRBD2 matching 7 bases. Trimming at V came to 7 bases and at J to 2 bases, leaving 5 bases not matched to a gene. The CDR3 length is 13 residues. CDR1 MNHNY and CDR2 SVGAGI come from the germline V gene (reference sequence). The CDR3 is CASTQAGAYEQYF. The DNA for the CDR3 is TGTGCCAGCACTCAGGCGGGGGCCTACGAGCAGTACTTC.

V gene TRBV27 combines with J gene TRBJ2-3, with D unclear. This CDR3 spans 16 amino acids. V shed 4 bases and J shed 4 bases, with 18 bases lying between them. Germline V CDR1 and CDR2: MNHEY, SMNVEV (reference sequence). The CDR3 bases are TGTGCCAGCAGTTACCTCGACTTCAGAGGCGCAGATACGCAGTATTTT. Residues: CASSYLDFRGADTQYF.

The chain uses TRBV9 and TRBJ2-5; 9 bases match TRBD2. Trimming took 2 bases from V and 1 from J; bases not matched to a gene: 3. This CDR3 is built from 15 residues. Germline-derived CDR1 and CDR2 are SGDLS and YYNGEE. The CDR3 protein is CASSVTSGRQETQYF. The CDR3, as DNA: TGTGCCAGCAGCGTCACTAGCGGGCGCCAAGAGACCCAGTACTTC.

The genes are TRBV5-1 and TRBJ2-1; TRBD2 agrees at 8 bases. The V gene's germline CDR1 is SGHRS and CDR2 YFSETQ. This CDR3 spans 15 amino acids. J lost 4 bases, V lost 0 bases, and 3 bases had no gene match. Written as DNA, the CDR3 is TGCGCCAGCAGCTTGGAGCGGGAGATATACAATGAGCAGTTCTTC. It specifies CASSLEREIYNEQFF. Complete variable domain (other parts from reference TRBV5-1 and TRBJ2-1): KAGVTQTPRYLIKTRGQQVTLSCSPISGHRSVSWYQQTPGQGLQFLFEYFSETQRNKGNFPGRFSGRQFSNSRSEMNVSTLELGDSALYLCASSLEREIYNEQFFGPGTRLTVL.

In its sample, this clone was seen once. The gene calls are TRBV2 and TRBJ2-2; D perhaps matches TRBD1 (5 bases). V lost 1 base and J 0 bases, leaving 9 bases between the germline ends. This CDR3 has 16 amino acids. The V gene's germline CDR1 is SNHLY and CDR2 FYNNEI. CDR3 in amino acids: CASSEGRVPNTGELFF. For the CDR3, the DNA is TGTGCCAGCAGTGAAGGCAGGGTCCCGAACACCGGGGAGCTGTTTTTT. Variable domain in full (rest from reference TRBV2 and TRBJ2-2): EPEVTQTPSHQVTQMGQEVILRCVPISNHLYFYWYRQILGQKVEFLVSFYNNEISEKSEIFDDQFSVERPDGSNFTLKIRSTKLEDSAMYFCASSEGRVPNTGELFFGEGSRLTVL.

This clone came up a few times. The rearrangement uses TRBV13 and TRBJ1-1; D unresolved. V was trimmed by 1 base and J by 5 bases, leaving 17 bases between them. The length of the CDR3 is 16 residues. Germline V gene sequence: CDR1 PRHDT, CDR2 FYEKMQ (reference sequence). The CDR3 region has the DNA TGTGCCAGCAGCTTAGCGCCCTGGATCGGTAGGACTGAAGCTTTCTTT. This gives the protein CASSLAPWIGRTEAFF.

V gene TRBV30 combines with J gene TRBJ2-5; D assignment may be TRBD1 or TRBD2 (6 bases each). Trimming pared 7 bases from V and 5 bases from J, leaving 20 bases between. The CDR3 extends over 14 amino acids. Germline V gene sequence: CDR1 GTSNPN, CDR2 SVGIG (reference sequence). CDR3 DNA sequence: TGTGCCTCGGAGCTCATCGGGGGCGGGGAGACCCAGTACTTC. Translation: CASELIGGGETQYF.

The V call is TRBV2, the J call TRBJ1-2; D might be TRBD1 (5 bases). The CDR3 is 13 amino acids. Trimming left V 10 bases short and J 0 bases short, with 12 bases between. Germline V gene data show CDR1 as SNHLY and CDR2 as FYNNEI. CDR3 nucleotides: TGTGCCATCGGGACGGTCCCTAACTATGGCTACACCTTC. Translating it yields CAIGTVPNYGYTF.

The chain recombines TRBV6-6 with TRBJ2-6; 9 nucleotides agree with TRBD2. CDR3 length equals 15 residues. The junction had 5 bases not matched to a gene; V was cut back by 7 bases and J by 4 bases. Germline V gene data show CDR1 as MNHNY and CDR2 as SVGAGI (reference sequence). The chain's CDR3 is CASTMREGGANVLTF. In nucleotides, the CDR3 is TGTGCCAGCACCATGCGGGAGGGCGGGGCCAACGTCCTGACTTTC.

The chain employs TRBV6-5 and TRBJ2-3, with 7 bases matching TRBD2. The CDR3 runs 14 residues. Per germline, CDR1 MNHEY and CDR2 SVGAGI. After removal of 4 bases from V and 6 bases from J, the junction contained 7 bases not matched to a gene. CDR3 nucleotides: TGTGCCAGCAGTTCCGGACTAGATTGGGATACGCAGTATTTT. Translated, it gives CASSSGLDWDTQYF.

This chain joins TRBV6-5 and TRBJ2-7; 9 bases line up with TRBD1. Germline assignment: CDR1 MNHEY and CDR2 SVGAGI. This CDR3 region has 15 residues. The V segment lost 4 bases and the J segment 3 bases; nucleotides outside the gene matches: 7. The DNA for the CDR3 is TGTGCCAGCAGTTGGGGACAGGGCCTCCTCTACGAGCAGTACTTC. Protein product: CASSWGQGLLYEQYF.

The V gene is TRBV1, the J gene TRBJ1-2. TRBV1 is a documented pseudogene. The CDR3 totals 14 residues. This chain's CDR3 is CTSSQVGPEYGYTF. Here the CDR3 DNA reads TGCACCAGCAGCCAAGTTGGTCCCGAATATGGCTACACCTTC.

The DNA for the CDR3 is TGTGCCAGCAGCGCCCGGACAGGGGACGAGCAGTACTTC. Residues: CASSARTGDEQYF. V usage is TRBV9 and J usage is TRBJ2-7, with TRBD1 identical over 9 bases. Unmatched junction bases numbered 3, after V lost 3 bases and J lost 5 bases. The CDR3 length is 13 residues. CDR1 SGDLS and CDR2 YYNGEE come from the germline V gene.

V usage is TRBV6-5 and J usage is TRBJ2-7; D gene uncertain. The V gene lost 4 bases and the J gene lost 0 bases, with 13 bases spanning the gap. The CDR3 is 15 residues long. Germline V gives CDR1 MNHEY, CDR2 SVGAGI. The DNA for the CDR3 is TGTGCCAGCAGTTTAACCCGGATGTCCTCCTACGAGCAGTACTTC. Translation gives CASSLTRMSSYEQYF.

The chain employs TRBV5-4 and TRBJ2-1; TRBD2 is a possible D gene (5 bases). Per the germline V gene, CDR1 is SGHNT and CDR2 is YYREEE (reference sequence). CDR3 size: 16 residues. The germline V and J ends were trimmed by 5 bases and 3 bases, with 18 bases remaining between them. The chain's CDR3 is CASSGIVGLLYNEQFF. The CDR3, as DNA: TGTGCCAGCAGTGGAATTGTCGGACTTCTCTACAATGAGCAGTTCTTC.

V and J are TRBV7-9 and TRBJ2-3, with D tentatively TRBD2 (5 bases). Deletions cut 0 bases from V and 0 bases from J, with 16 bases between. This CDR3 region has 18 residues. Per germline, CDR1 SEHNR and CDR2 FQNEAQ (reference sequence). Here the CDR3 DNA reads TGTGCCAGCAGCTTAGCATCGCGCGAGGAGCGGAGCACAGATACGCAGTATTTT. This sequence encodes CASSLASREERSTDTQYF. Combining the CDR3 with reference TRBV7-9 and TRBJ2-3 gives the whole variable domain DTGVSQNPRHKITKRGQNVTFRCDPISEHNRLYWYRQTLGQGPEFLTYFQNEAQLEKSRLLSDRFSAERPKGSFSTLEIQRTEQGDSAMYLCASSLASREERSTDTQYFGPGTRLTVL.

CDR3 in DNA: TGTGCCAGCAGCCTCCGCCTAACAGAGCAGCCCCAGCATTTT. Translated, it gives CASSLRLTEQPQHF. V usage is TRBV6-5 and J usage is TRBJ1-5, with D hard to call. Germline V CDR1 and CDR2: MNHEY, SVGAGI. The CDR3 is made up of 14 amino acids. Trimming took off 6 bases at V and 7 bases at J, with 16 bases between the two ends.

The chain has TRBV29-1 and TRBJ2-1; no reliable D call. Trimming removed 7 bases at V and 0 bases at J, with 16 bases between. This CDR3 is 15 amino acids long. Per germline, CDR1 SQVTM and CDR2 ANQGSEA. The CDR3 loop is CSARANSRSYNEQFF. Here the CDR3 DNA reads TGCAGCGCCCGGGCGAATAGCCGCTCCTACAATGAGCAGTTCTTC.

V is TRBV7-6 and J is TRBJ2-5, with no clear D. The V and J ends lost 2 bases and 7 bases respectively, with 8 bases between them. This CDR3 region has 12 residues. CDR1 and CDR2 (germline): SGHVS, FNYEAQ. CDR3 nucleotide sequence: TGTGCCAGCAGCTTACAAGACGGGACCCAGTACTTC. Residues: CASSLQDGTQYF.